What follows describes a single T cell receptor beta chain. CDR1 is KGHDR, CDR2 SFDVKD, per germline. Unmatched junction bases numbered 4, after V lost 3 bases and J lost 4 bases. This CDR3 comprises 14 residues. The data are from a study of blood T cell repertoires in COVID-19. Sequencing used immunoSEQ multiplex PCR; TCRdb keeps in-frame clones, though not all of them. Of 200,000 to 250,000 clones in the sample, approximately 80% were seen once. V gene TRBV24-1 combines with J gene TRBJ1-2, with 7 bases that match TRBD1. The TCR sequence derives from a man aged 35-49 years who had recovered from COVID-19. The sample comprised PBMCs or T cells enriched from blood (not recorded which). The CDR3 DNA is TGTGCCACCAGTGATCTACAGGGGACCTATGGCTACACCTTC. Translated: CATSDLQGTYGYTF.